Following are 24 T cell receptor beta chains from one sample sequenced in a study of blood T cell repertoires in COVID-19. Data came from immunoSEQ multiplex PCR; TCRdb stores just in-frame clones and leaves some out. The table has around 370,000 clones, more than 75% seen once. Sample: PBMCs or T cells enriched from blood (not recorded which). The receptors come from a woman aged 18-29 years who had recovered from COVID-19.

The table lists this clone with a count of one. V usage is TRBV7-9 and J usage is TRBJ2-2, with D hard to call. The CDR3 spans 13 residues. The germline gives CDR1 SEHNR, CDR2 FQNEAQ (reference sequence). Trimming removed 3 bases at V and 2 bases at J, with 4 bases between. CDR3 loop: CASSFVNTGELFF. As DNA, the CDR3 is TGTGCCAGCAGCTTCGTCAACACCGGGGAGCTGTTTTTT.

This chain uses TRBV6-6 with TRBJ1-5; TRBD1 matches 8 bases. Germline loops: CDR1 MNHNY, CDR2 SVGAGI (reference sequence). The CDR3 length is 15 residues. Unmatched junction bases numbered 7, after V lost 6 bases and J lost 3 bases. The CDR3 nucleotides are TGTGCCAGCAGCCTCGGGACAGGCTCCAATCAGCCCCAGCATTTT. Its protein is CASSLGTGSNQPQHF.

CDR3 residues: CASSSSGGIRNEQFF. DNA of the CDR3: TGTGCCAGCAGCTCAAGCGGGGGAATTCGCAATGAGCAGTTCTTC. The V gene is TRBV7-6, the J gene TRBJ2-1, with 8 bases aligning to TRBD2. This CDR3 spans 15 amino acids. Germline V gene data show CDR1 as SGHVS and CDR2 as FNYEAQ. V gave up 4 bases and J gave up 6 bases; unmatched junction bases: 8.

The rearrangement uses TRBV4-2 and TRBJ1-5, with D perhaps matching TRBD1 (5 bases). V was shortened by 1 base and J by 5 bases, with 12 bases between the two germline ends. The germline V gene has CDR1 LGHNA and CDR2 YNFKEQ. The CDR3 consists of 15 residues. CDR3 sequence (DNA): TGTGCCAGCAGCCAAGTACTGGGGCTCGATCAGCCCCAGCATTTT. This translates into CASSQVLGLDQPQHF.

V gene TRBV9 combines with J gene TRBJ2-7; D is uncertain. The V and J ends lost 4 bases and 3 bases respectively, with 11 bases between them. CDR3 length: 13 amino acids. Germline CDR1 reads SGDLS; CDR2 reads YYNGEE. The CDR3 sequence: CASSWALGYEQYF. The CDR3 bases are TGTGCCAGCAGCTGGGCCCTGGGCTACGAGCAGTACTTC.

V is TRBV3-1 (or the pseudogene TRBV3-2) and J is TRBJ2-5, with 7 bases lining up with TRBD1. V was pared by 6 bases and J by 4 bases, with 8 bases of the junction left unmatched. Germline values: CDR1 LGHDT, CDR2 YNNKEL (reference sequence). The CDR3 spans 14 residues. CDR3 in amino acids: CASRITGAGETQYF. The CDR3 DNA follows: TGTGCCAGCAGGATCACAGGGGCGGGAGAGACCCAGTACTTC.

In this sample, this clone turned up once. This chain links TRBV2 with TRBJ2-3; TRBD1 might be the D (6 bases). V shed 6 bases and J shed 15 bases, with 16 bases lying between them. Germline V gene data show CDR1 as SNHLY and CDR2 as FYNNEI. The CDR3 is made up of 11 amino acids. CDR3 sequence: CASSSQGIKYF. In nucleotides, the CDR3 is TGTGCCAGCAGCAGCCAGGGGATAAAATATTTT.

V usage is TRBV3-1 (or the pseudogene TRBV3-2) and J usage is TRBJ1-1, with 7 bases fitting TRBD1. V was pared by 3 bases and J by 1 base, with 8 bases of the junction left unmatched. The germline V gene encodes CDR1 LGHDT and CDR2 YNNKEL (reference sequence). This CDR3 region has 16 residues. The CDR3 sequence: CASSQIAGTANTEAFF. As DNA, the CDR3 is TGTGCCAGCAGCCAGATAGCCGGGACAGCGAACACTGAAGCTTTCTTT.

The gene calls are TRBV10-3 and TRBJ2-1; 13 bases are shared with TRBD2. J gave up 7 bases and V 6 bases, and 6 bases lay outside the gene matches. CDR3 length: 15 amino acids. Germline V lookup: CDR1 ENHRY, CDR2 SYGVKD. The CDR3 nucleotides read TGTGCCATCAGACCGACTAGCGGGGGGATTAATGAGCAGTTCTTC. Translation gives CAIRPTSGGINEQFF.

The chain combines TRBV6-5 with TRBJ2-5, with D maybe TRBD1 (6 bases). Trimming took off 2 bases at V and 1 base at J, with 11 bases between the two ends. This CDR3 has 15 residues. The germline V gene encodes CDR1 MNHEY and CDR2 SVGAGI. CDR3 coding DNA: TGTGCCAGCAGTTACGCCGGACAGCCCCAAGAGACCCAGTACTTC. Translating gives CASSYAGQPQETQYF.

DNA for the CDR3: TGTGCCACCAGTGATTCGCGGAACACTGAAGCTTTCTTT. It translates to CATSDSRNTEAFF. The chain links TRBV24-1 to TRBJ1-1; D unresolved. CDR1 is KGHDR and CDR2 is SFDVKD in the germline V gene. The CDR3 is 13 amino acids. With 2 bases removed from V and 1 base from J, the gap between germline ends came to 4 bases.

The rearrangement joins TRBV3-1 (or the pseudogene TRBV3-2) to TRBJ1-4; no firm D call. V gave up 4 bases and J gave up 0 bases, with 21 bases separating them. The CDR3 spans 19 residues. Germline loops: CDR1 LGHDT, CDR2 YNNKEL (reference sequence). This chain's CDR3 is CASSPLTARATTTNEKLFF. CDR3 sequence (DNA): TGTGCCAGCAGCCCCCTGACGGCGAGGGCGACAACAACTAATGAAAAACTGTTTTTT.

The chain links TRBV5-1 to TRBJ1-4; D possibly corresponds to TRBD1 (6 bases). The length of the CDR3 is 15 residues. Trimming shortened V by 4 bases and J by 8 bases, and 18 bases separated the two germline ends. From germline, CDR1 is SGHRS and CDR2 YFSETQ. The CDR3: CASSLITGNNEKLFF. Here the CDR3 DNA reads TGCGCCAGCAGCCTGATAACAGGGAACAACGAAAAACTGTTTTTT.

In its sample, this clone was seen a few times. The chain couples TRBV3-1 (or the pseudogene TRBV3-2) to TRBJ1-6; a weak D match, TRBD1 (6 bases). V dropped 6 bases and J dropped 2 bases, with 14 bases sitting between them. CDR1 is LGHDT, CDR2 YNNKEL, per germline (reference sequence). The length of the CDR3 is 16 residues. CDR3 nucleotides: TGTGCCAGCAGTCGGACCAGGGGCGCCTATAATTCACCCCTCCACTTT. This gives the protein CASSRTRGAYNSPLHF.

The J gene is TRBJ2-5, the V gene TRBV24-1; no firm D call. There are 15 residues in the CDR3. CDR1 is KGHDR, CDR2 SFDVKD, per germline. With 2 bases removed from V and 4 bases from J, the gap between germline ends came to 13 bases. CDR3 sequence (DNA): TGTGCCACCAGTGATTCCCTGGCCTTCGCAGAGACCCAGTACTTC. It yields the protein CATSDSLAFAETQYF.

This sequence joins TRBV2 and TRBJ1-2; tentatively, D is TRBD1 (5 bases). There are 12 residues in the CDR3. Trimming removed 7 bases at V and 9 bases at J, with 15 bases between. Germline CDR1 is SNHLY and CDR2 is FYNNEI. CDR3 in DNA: TGTGCCAGCACCAGACGGGGGGTTAGCTACACCTTC. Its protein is CASTRRGVSYTF.

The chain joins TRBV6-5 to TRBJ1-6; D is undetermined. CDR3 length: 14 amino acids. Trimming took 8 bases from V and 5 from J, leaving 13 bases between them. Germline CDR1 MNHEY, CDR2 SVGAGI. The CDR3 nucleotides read TGTGCCAGCCTTCGGCGGCTGGATAATTCACCCCTCCACTTT. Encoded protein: CASLRRLDNSPLHF.

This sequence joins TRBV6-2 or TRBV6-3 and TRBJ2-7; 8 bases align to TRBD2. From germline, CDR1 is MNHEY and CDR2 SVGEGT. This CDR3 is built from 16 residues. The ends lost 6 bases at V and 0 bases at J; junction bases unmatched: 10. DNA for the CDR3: TGTGCCAGCAGACCTCCGGGGGGGCAAAGCTCCTACGAGCAGTACTTC. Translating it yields CASRPPGGQSSYEQYF.

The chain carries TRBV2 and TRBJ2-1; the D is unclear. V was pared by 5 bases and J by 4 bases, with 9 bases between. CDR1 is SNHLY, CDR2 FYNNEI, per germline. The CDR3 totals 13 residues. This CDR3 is CASSSNGYNEQFF. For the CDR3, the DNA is TGTGCCAGCAGTTCTAACGGTTACAATGAGCAGTTCTTC.

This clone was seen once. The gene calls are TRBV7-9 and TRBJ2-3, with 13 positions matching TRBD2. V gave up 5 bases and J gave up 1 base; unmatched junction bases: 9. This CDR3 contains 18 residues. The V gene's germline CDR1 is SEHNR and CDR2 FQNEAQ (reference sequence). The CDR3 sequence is CASSTKTGLAGGTDTQYF. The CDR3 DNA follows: TGTGCCAGCAGCACTAAAACCGGACTAGCGGGGGGCACAGATACGCAGTATTTT.

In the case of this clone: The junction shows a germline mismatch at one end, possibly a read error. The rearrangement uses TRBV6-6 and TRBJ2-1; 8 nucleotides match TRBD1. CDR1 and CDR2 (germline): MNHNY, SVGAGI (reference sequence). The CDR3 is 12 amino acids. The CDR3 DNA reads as TGTGCCAGCAGCTTAAATGGACAGGGTCTACTCTTC. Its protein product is CASSLNGQGLLF.

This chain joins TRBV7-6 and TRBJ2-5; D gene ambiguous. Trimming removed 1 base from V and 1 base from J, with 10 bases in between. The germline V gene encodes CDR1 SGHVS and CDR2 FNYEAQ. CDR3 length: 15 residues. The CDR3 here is CASSLDTAAQETQYF. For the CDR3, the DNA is TGTGCCAGCAGCTTAGATACAGCAGCCCAAGAGACCCAGTACTTC.

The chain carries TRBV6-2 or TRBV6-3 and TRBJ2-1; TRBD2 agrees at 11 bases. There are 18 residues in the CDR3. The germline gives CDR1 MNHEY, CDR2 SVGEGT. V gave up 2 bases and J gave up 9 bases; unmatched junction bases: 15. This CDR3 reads CASSYEADSGGVIVEQFF. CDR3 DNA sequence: TGTGCCAGCAGTTACGAGGCGGATAGCGGGGGGGTAATAGTTGAGCAGTTCTTC.

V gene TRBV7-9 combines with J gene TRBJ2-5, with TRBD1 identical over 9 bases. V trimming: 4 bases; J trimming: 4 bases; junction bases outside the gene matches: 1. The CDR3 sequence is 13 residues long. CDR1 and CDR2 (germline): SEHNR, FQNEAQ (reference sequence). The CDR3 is CASSSDRGETQYF. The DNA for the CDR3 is TGTGCCAGCAGCTCGGACAGGGGAGAGACCCAGTACTTC. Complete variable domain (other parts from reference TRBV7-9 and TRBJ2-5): DTGVSQNPRHKITKRGQNVTFRCDPISEHNRLYWYRQTLGQGPEFLTYFQNEAQLEKSRLLSDRFSAERPKGSFSTLEIQRTEQGDSAMYLCASSSDRGETQYFGPGTRLLVL.